These T cell receptor beta chains were read from a single sample in a study of T cells after posttransplantation cyclophosphamide. Clones were read by immunoSEQ multiplex PCR, and TCRdb kept only the in-frame ones, dropping some. Recorded here are tens of thousands of clones, with no singletons, and the ten leading clones hold roughly 2%. Input material: PBMCs. These receptors all stem from a man aged 35 to 55 in good health, CMV-negative, and a related stem cell transplant donor. CDR3s include the opening cysteine and the closing phenylalanine or tryptophan. D genes are given only for firm matches. Sizes are listed as how often the clone was seen (once, few, many) or a class if it is expanded.

CDR3nt: TGCGCCAGCAGTCTCCGGGACAGGGGCAATGAGCAGTTCTTC
CDR3aa: CASSLRDRGNEQFF
d_gene: TRBD1
abundance: few
len: 14
v_gene: TRBV5-1
j_gene: TRBJ2-1

CDR3nt: TGTGCCAGCAGCCAAGATCTCGGGGGCGAGCAGTACTTC
CDR3aa: CASSQDLGGEQYF
d_gene: -
abundance: many
len: 13
v_gene: TRBV14
j_gene: TRBJ2-7

CDR3nt: TGTGCCAGCAGTGACAGGGGCTTGGACTATGGCTACACCTTC
CDR3aa: CASSDRGLDYGYTF
d_gene: TRBD1
abundance: many
len: 14
v_gene: TRBV6-6
j_gene: TRBJ1-2

CDR3nt: TGTGCCAGCATGTCACAGGGGGCAGGGGGTACTGAAGCTTTCTTT
CDR3aa: CASMSQGAGGTEAFF
d_gene: TRBD1
abundance: many
len: 15
v_gene: TRBV2
j_gene: TRBJ1-1

CDR3nt: TGTGCCAGCAGCCAAGATACGCAGACAAACTATGGCTACACCTTC
CDR3aa: CASSQDTQTNYGYTF
d_gene: -
abundance: many
len: 15
v_gene: TRBV4-2
j_gene: TRBJ1-2

CDR3nt: TGTGCCAGCAGTGAAGCAGTCGCAGGGGCCTACAATGAGCAGTTCTTC
CDR3aa: CASSEAVAGAYNEQFF
d_gene: -
abundance: many
len: 16
v_gene: TRBV6-1
j_gene: TRBJ2-1

CDR3nt: TGTGCCAGTAGTATTGGGACTAGCGGGGGGAGTACCGGGGAGCTGTTTTTT
CDR3aa: CASSIGTSGGSTGELFF
d_gene: TRBD2
abundance: many
len: 17
v_gene: TRBV19
j_gene: TRBJ2-2

CDR3nt: TGTGCTAGCAGACGCGACAGGGGGCCCGGGGAGCTGTTTTTT
CDR3aa: CASRRDRGPGELFF
d_gene: TRBD1
abundance: few
len: 14
v_gene: TRBV7-7
j_gene: TRBJ2-2

CDR3nt: TGCAGCGTTGAAGATCGGAGGGGCGGAAGGGAGCTGTTTTTT
CDR3aa: CSVEDRRGGRELFF
d_gene: -
abundance: many
len: 14
v_gene: TRBV29-1
j_gene: TRBJ2-2

CDR3nt: TGTGCCAGCAGCCCTTTGGAGGGTTGGACTGAAGCTTTCTTT
CDR3aa: CASSPLEGWTEAFF
d_gene: -
abundance: many
len: 14
v_gene: TRBV9
j_gene: TRBJ1-1

CDR3nt: TGTGCCAGCAGTGAGGGGACAGATAATTCACCCCTCCACTTT
CDR3aa: CASSEGTDNSPLHF
d_gene: TRBD1
abundance: few
len: 14
v_gene: TRBV25-1
j_gene: TRBJ1-6

CDR3nt: TGTGCCAGCACCCTTGGGGGCTCAGGCAATCAGCCCCAGCATTTT
CDR3aa: CASTLGGSGNQPQHF
d_gene: -
abundance: many
len: 15
v_gene: TRBV6-1
j_gene: TRBJ1-5

CDR3nt: TGTGCCTGGAGTTACGGTGACACTGAAGCTTTCTTT
CDR3aa: CAWSYGDTEAFF
d_gene: -
abundance: many
len: 12
v_gene: TRBV30
j_gene: TRBJ1-1